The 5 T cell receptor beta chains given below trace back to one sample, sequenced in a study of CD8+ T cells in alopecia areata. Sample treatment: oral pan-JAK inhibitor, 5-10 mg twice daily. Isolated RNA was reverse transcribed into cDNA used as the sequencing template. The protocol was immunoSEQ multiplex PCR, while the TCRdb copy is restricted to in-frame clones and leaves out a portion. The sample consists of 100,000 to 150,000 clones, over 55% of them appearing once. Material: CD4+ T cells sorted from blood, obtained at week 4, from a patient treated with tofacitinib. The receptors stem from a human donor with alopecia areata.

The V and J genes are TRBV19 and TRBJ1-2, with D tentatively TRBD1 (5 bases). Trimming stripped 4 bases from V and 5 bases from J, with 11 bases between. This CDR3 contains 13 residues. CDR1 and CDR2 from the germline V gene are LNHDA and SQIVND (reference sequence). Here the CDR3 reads CASSRDGSYGYTF. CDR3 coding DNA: TGTGCCAGTAGTAGGGACGGAAGTTATGGCTACACCTTC.

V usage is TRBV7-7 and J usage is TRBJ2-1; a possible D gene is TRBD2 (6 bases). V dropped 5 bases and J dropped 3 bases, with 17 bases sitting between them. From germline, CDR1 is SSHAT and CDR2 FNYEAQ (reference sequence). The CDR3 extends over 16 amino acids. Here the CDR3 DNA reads TGTGCCAGCAGCCCCAGATCGGGGGACCTCTACAATGAGCAGTTCTTC. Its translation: CASSPRSGDLYNEQFF.

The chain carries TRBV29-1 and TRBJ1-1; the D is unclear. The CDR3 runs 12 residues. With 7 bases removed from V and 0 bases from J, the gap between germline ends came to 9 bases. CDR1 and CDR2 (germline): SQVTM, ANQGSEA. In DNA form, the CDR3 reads TGCAGCGCCGGACTGATGAACACTGAAGCTTTCTTT. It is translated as CSAGLMNTEAFF.

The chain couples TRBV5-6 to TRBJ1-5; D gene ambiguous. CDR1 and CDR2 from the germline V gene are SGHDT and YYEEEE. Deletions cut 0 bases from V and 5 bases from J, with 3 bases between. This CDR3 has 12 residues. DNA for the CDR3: TGTGCCAGCAGCTTGGGGGATCAGCCCCAGCATTTT. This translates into CASSLGDQPQHF.

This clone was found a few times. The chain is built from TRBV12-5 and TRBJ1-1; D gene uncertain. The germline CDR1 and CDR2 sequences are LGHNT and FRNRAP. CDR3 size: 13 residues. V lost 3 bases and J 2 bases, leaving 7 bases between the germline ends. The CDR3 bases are TGTGCTAGTGGTTTCGCCGAAAACACTGAAGCTTTCTTT. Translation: CASGFAENTEAFF.